One and the same sample provided the 3 T cell receptor beta chains below, sequenced in a study of neurological immune-mediated disorders. TCRdb re-analysed the 5' RACE reads in MiXCR, keeping a single row per CDR3 protein. This table has around 50,000 distinct CDR3 sequences, roughly 15% appearing once. Source material: PBMCs. Receptors were obtained from a man aged 60-69 years in good health.

This clonotype was observed at least ten times. The rearrangement uses TRBV10-3 and TRBJ2-1; TRBD2 might be the D (7 bases). The V gene's germline CDR1 is ENHRY and CDR2 SYGVKD. The CDR3 covers 14 residues. V shed 10 bases and J shed 7 bases, with 20 bases lying between them. CDR3: CASQREGGLNEQFF. CDR3 in DNA: TGTGCCAGTCAGCGGGAAGGGGGGCTTAATGAGCAGTTCTTC.

This clonotype came up many times. The chain employs TRBV7-3 and TRBJ2-3; no firm D call. The CDR3 is made up of 14 amino acids. V was clipped by 2 bases and J by 0 bases, with 6 bases between them. CDR1 and CDR2 (germline): SGHTA, FQGTGA. CDR3 DNA sequence: TGTGCCAGCAGCTTAGGGGTTAGCACAGATACGCAGTATTTT. This gives the protein CASSLGVSTDTQYF.

This chain uses TRBV18 with TRBJ2-7, with D possibly matching TRBD2 (5 bases). CDR1 is KGHSH and CDR2 is LQKENI in the germline V gene. CDR3 size: 15 residues. V was clipped by 4 bases and J by 6 bases, with 19 bases between them. The CDR3 DNA sequence: TGTGCCAGCTCACGCGAGGGAATAAACGGGTTCGAGCAGTACTTC. As protein: CASSREGINGFEQYF.